This paragraph covers one T cell receptor beta chain sequence. The data were taken from a study of T cells in localized non-small cell lung cancer. CDR1 and CDR2 (germline): SEHNR, FQNEAQ (reference sequence). V lost 5 bases and J 3 bases, leaving 11 bases between the germline ends. The CDR3 runs to 13 residues. The table came from immunoSEQ multiplex PCR; TCRdb's copy has only in-frame clones and leaves some out. The profile covers tens of thousands of clones, with 91% appearing a single time and about 20% taken by the ten largest. The sample here was peripheral blood, taken before any cancer treatment. The V gene is TRBV7-9, the J gene TRBJ2-7; D is perhaps TRBD2 (6 bases). This clonotype originated in a man between 35 and 75 years old with stage I lung adenocarcinoma. Here the CDR3 DNA reads TGTGCCAGCAGCCCTGTGGGGGGCTACGAGCAGTACTTC. It is translated as CASSPVGGYEQYF.